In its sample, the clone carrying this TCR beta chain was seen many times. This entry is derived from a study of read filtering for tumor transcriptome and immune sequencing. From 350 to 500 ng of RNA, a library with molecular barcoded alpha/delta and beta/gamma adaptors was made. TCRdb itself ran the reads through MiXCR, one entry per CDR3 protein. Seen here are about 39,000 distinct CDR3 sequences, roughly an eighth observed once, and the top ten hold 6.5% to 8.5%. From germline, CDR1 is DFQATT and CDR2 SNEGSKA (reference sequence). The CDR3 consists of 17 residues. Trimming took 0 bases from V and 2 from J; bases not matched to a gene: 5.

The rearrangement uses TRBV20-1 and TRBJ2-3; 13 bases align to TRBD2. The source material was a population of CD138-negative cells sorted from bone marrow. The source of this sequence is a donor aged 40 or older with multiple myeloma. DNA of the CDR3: TGCAGTGCTAGAGACGAAGGACTAGCGGGGGCCACAGATACGCAGTATTTT. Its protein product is CSARDEGLAGATDTQYF.